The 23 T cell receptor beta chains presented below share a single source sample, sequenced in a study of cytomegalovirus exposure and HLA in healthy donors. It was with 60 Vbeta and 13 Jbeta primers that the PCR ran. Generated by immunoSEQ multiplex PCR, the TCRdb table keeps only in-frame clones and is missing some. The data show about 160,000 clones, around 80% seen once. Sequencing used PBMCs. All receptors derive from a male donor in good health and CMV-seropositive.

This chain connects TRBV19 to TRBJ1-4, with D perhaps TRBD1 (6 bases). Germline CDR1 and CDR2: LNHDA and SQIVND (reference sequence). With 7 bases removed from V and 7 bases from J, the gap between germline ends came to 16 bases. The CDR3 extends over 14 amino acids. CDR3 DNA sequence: TGTGCCAGTACCCGGGACACCATGGGTGAAAAACTGTTTTTT. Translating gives CASTRDTMGEKLFF.

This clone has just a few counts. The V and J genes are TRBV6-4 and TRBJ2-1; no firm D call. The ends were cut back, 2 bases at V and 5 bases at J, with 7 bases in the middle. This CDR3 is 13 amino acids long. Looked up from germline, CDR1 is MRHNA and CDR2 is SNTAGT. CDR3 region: CASSDARHNEQFF. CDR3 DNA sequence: TGTGCCAGCAGTGACGCTAGACACAATGAGCAGTTCTTC.

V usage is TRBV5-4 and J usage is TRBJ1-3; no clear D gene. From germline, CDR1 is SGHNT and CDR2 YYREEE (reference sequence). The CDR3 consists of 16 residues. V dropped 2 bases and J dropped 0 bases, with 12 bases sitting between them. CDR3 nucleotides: TGTGCCAGCAGCTTCGGAACTATCCACTCTGGAAACACCATATATTTT. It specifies CASSFGTIHSGNTIYF.

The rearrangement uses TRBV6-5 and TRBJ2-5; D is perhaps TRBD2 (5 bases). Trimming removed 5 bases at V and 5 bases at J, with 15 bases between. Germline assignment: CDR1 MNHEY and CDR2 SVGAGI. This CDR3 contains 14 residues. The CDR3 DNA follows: TGTGCCAGCAGTAGAGGGAGTGCTTCGGAGACCCAGTACTTC. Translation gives CASSRGSASETQYF.

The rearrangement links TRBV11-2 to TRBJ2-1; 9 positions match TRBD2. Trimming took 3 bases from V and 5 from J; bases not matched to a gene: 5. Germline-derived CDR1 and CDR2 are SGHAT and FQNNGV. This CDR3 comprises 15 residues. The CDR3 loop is CASSFRLADNNEQFF. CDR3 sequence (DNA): TGTGCCAGCAGCTTCAGACTAGCGGACAACAATGAGCAGTTCTTC. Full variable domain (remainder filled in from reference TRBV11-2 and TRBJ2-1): EAGVAQSPRYKIIEKRQSVAFWCNPISGHATLYWYQQILGQGPKLLIQFQNNGVVDDSQLPKDRFSAERLKGVDSTLKIQPAKLEDSAVYLCASSFRLADNNEQFFGPGTRLTVL.

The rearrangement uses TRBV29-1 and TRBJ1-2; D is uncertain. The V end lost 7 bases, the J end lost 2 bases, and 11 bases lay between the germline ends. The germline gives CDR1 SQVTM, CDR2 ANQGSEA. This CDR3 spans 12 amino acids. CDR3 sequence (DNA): TGCAGCGCTTTGACTGAGAACTATGGCTACACCTTC. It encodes CSALTENYGYTF. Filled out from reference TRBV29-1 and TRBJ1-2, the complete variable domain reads SAVISQKPSRDICQRGTSLTIQCQVDSQVTMMFWYRQQPGQSLTLIATANQGSEATYESGFVIDKFPISRPNLTFSTLTVSNMSPEDSSIYLCSALTENYGYTFGSGTRLTVV.

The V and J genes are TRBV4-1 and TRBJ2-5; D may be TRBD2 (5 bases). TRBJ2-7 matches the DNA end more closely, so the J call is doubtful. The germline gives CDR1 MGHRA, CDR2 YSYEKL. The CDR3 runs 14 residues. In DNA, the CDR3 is TGCGCCAGCAGCCAAATATCGGGGTACCACGAGCAGTACTTC. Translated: CASSQISGYHEQYF.

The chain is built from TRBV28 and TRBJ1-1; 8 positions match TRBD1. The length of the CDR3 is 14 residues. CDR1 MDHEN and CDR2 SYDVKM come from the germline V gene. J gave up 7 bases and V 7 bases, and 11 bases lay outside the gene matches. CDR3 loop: CASTLRSRGLEAFF. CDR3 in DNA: TGTGCCAGCACCCTTCGGTCCAGGGGGCTTGAAGCTTTCTTT.

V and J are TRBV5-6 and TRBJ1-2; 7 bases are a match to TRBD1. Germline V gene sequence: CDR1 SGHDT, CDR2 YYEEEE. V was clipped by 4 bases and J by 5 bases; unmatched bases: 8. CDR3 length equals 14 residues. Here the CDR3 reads CASSARTGVYGYTF. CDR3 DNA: TGTGCCAGCAGCGCACGGACAGGAGTTTATGGCTACACCTTC.

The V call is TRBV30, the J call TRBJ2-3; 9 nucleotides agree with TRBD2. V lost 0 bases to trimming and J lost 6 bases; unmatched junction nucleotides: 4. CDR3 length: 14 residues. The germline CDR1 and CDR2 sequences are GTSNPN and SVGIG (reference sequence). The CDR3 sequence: CAWSVGAGGDTQYF. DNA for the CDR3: TGTGCCTGGAGTGTAGGAGCGGGAGGTGATACGCAGTATTTT.

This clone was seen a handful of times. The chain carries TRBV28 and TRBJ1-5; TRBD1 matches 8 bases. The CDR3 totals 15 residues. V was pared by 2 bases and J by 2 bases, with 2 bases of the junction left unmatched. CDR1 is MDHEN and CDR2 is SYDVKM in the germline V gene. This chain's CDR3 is CASSLQGAGNQPQHF. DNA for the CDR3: TGTGCCAGCAGTTTACAGGGGGCTGGCAATCAGCCCCAGCATTTT.

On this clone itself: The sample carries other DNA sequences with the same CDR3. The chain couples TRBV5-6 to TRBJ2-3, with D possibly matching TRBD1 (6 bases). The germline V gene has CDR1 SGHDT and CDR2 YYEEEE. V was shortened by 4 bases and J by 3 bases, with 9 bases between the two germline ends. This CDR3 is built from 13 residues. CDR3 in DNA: TGTGCCAGCAGCCTTCAGGGGACAGATACGCAGTATTTT. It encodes CASSLQGTDTQYF.

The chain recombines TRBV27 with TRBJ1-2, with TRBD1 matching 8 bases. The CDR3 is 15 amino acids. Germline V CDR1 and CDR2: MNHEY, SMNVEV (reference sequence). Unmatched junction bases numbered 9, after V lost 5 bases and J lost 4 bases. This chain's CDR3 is CASSPGQGPLYGYTF. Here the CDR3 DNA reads TGTGCCAGCAGTCCCGGACAGGGCCCCCTCTATGGCTACACCTTC.

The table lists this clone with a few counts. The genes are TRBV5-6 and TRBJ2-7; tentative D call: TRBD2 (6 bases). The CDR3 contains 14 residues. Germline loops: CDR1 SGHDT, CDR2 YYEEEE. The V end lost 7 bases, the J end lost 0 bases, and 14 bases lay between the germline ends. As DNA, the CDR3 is TGTGCCAGCGGATCCGGGACTCGCTCCTACGAGCAGTACTTC. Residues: CASGSGTRSYEQYF.

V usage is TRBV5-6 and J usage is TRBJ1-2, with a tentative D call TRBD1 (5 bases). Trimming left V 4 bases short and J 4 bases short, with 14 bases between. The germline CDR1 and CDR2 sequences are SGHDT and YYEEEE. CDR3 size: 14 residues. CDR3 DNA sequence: TGTGCCAGCAGCGTTGACGGGGGTAGCTATGGCTACACCTTC. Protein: CASSVDGGSYGYTF.

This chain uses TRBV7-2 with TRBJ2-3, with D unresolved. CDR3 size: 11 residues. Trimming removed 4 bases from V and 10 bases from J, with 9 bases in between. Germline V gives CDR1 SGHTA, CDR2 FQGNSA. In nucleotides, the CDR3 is TGTGCCAGCAGCTCGGGTGGAGCGCAGTATTTT. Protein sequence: CASSSGGAQYF.

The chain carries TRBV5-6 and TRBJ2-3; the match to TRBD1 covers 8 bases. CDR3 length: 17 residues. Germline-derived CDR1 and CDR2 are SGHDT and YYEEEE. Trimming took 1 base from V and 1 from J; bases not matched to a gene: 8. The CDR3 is CASSLYSQGAGTDTQYF. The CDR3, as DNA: TGTGCCAGCAGCTTGTATTCCCAGGGGGCGGGCACAGATACGCAGTATTTT.

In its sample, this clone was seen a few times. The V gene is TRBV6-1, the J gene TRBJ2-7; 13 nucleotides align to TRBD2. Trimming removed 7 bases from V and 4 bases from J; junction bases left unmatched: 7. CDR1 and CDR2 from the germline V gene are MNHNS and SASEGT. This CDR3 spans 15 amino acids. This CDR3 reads CASNVPGLAGYEQYF. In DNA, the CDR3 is TGTGCCAGCAACGTACCGGGACTAGCGGGATACGAGCAGTACTTC.

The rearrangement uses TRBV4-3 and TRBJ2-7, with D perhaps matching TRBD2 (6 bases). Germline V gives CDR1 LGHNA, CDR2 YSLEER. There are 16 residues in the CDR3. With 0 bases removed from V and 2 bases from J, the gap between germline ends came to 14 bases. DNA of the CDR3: TGCGCCAGCAGCCAAGATCAGGCGGGAAGTACCTACGAGCAGTACTTC. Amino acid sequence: CASSQDQAGSTYEQYF.

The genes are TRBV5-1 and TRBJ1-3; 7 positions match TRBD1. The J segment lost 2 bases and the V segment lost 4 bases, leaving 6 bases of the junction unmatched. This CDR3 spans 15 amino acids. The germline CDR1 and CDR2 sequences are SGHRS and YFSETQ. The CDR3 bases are TGCGCCAGCAGCCTCGGGGACAGTACTGGAAACACCATATATTTT. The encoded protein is CASSLGDSTGNTIYF. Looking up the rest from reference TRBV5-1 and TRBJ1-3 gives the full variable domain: KAGVTQTPRYLIKTRGQQVTLSCSPISGHRSVSWYQQTPGQGLQFLFEYFSETQRNKGNFPGRFSGRQFSNSRSEMNVSTLELGDSALYLCASSLGDSTGNTIYFGEGSWLTVV.

CDR3 region: CASSQDQLGLAGVTDTQYF. CDR3 bases: TGCGCCAGCAGCCAAGATCAGTTAGGACTAGCGGGAGTGACAGATACGCAGTATTTT. The rearrangement uses TRBV4-1 and TRBJ2-3; 13 bases are a match to TRBD2. The germline V gene has CDR1 MGHRA and CDR2 YSYEKL. With 0 bases clipped from V and 3 bases from J, the junction kept 9 bases outside the gene matches. The CDR3 is made up of 19 amino acids.

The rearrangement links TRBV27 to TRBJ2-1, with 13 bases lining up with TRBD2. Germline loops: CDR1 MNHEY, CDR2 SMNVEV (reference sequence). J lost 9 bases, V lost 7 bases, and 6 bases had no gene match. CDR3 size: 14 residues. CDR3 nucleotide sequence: TGTGCCAGCAAACTAGCGGGAGGGCCAGTTGAGCAGTTCTTC. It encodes CASKLAGGPVEQFF.

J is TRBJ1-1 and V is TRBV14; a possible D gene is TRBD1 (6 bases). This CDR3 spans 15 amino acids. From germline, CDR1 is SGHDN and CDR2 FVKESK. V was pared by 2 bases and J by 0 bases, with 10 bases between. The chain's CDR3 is CASSQIGGLNTEAFF. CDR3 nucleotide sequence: TGTGCCAGCAGCCAAATAGGGGGACTGAACACTGAAGCTTTCTTT.